These 5 T cell receptor beta chains were all obtained from the same sample, sequenced in a study of blood T cell repertoires in COVID-19. Generated by immunoSEQ multiplex PCR, the TCRdb table keeps only in-frame clones and is missing some. Among 100,000 to 150,000 clones listed, 80% to 90% were seen once. Sequenced: peripheral blood. Receptors originate from a man between 70 and 80 years old with active or convalescent COVID-19.

This chain uses TRBV19 with TRBJ2-3; D remains unclear. Trimming cost V 1 base and J 4 bases, with 6 bases left between them. Germline loops: CDR1 LNHDA, CDR2 SQIVND (reference sequence). The CDR3 is 13 amino acids. The chain's CDR3 is CASSIGSADTQYF. CDR3 DNA: TGTGCCAGTAGTATAGGGTCGGCAGATACGCAGTATTTT.

This chain uses TRBV19 with TRBJ1-5; tentatively, D is TRBD1 (5 bases). The germline V gene encodes CDR1 LNHDA and CDR2 SQIVND (reference sequence). V was pared by 11 bases and J by 2 bases, with 16 bases between. The CDR3 loop spans 14 amino acids. CDR3 protein: CASRGGLGNQPQHF. The CDR3 coding sequence is TGTGCCTCCCGCGGGGGGTTGGGCAATCAGCCCCAGCATTTT.

The chain joins TRBV19 to TRBJ2-1; TRBD1 aligns across 9 bases. This CDR3 spans 13 amino acids. The germline CDR1 and CDR2 sequences are LNHDA and SQIVND (reference sequence). The CDR3 DNA reads as TGTGGGACAGGGGATAGCTCCTACAATGAGCAGTTCTTC. Translated, it gives CGTGDSSYNEQFF.

This rearrangement joins TRBV5-1 to TRBJ2-1; the D gene is possibly TRBD1 (5 bases). The V and J ends lost 0 bases and 2 bases respectively, with 9 bases between them. This CDR3 contains 15 residues. Germline CDR1 reads SGHRS; CDR2 reads YFSETQ. CDR3 in amino acids: CASSLVGVTYNEQFF. The CDR3 DNA reads as TGCGCCAGCAGCTTGGTAGGGGTTACCTACAATGAGCAGTTCTTC. The complete variable domain, with remaining parts taken from reference TRBV5-1 and TRBJ2-1, reads KAGVTQTPRYLIKTRGQQVTLSCSPISGHRSVSWYQQTPGQGLQFLFEYFSETQRNKGNFPGRFSGRQFSNSRSEMNVSTLELGDSALYLCASSLVGVTYNEQFFGPGTRLTVL.

The rearrangement joins TRBV10-1 to TRBJ2-5, with D possibly being TRBD1 (7 bases). The CDR3 is 23 amino acids. Germline V gives CDR1 WNHNN, CDR2 SYGVQD (reference sequence). The V gene lost 7 bases and the J gene lost 3 bases, with 42 bases spanning the gap. For the CDR3, the DNA is TGCGCCAGCAAGGCAGCAGGGGGTAATACAATATCATTTGCGGAGAAGCGGGAAGAGACCCAGTACTTC. Translated: CASKAAGGNTISFAEKREETQYF.